The 7 T cell receptor beta chains listed next were all sequenced from one sample in a study of neurological immune-mediated disorders. As for time point: longitudinal time-point 2. TCRdb itself ran the 5' RACE reads through MiXCR, one entry per CDR3 protein. The sample records 55,000 to 65,000 distinct CDR3 sequences, 8.5% to 10% being singletons. Sequencing input: PBMCs. The receptors shown here come from a man aged 25-45 years in good health.

This clonotype has a count of ten or more. This sequence joins TRBV20-1 and TRBJ2-7; 8 bases agree with TRBD1. The CDR3 sequence is 13 residues long. V dropped 6 bases and J dropped 2; count of bases not matched to a gene: 6. Germline V gene sequence: CDR1 DFQATT, CDR2 SNEGSKA (reference sequence). This CDR3 is CSAGGQATYEQYF. The CDR3 coding sequence is TGCAGTGCAGGGGGACAGGCCACCTACGAGCAGTACTTC.

This clonotype was detected many times. The chain has TRBV7-9 and TRBJ1-5; D not certain. CDR3 length equals 13 residues. The germline gives CDR1 SEHNR, CDR2 FQNEAQ (reference sequence). Trimming left V 7 bases short and J 4 bases short, with 11 bases between. In nucleotides, the CDR3 is TGTGCCAGCATCAGGTCAGCGAATCAGCCCCAGCATTTT. Encoded protein: CASIRSANQPQHF. Together with reference TRBV7-9 and TRBJ1-5, the CDR3 gives the full variable domain: DTGVSQNPRHKITKRGQNVTFRCDPISEHNRLYWYRQTLGQGPEFLTYFQNEAQLEKSRLLSDRFSAERPKGSFSTLEIQRTEQGDSAMYLCASIRSANQPQHFGDGTRLSIL.

This sequence joins TRBV28 and TRBJ2-2; D might be TRBD1 or TRBD2, each matching 6 bases. V lost 8 bases to trimming and J lost 5 bases, with 15 bases between them. The V gene's germline CDR1 is MDHEN and CDR2 SYDVKM. The CDR3 extends over 14 amino acids. The CDR3 nucleotides read TGTGCCAGCGGTACTTGGGGGGCGACCGGGGAGCTGTTTTTT. Its protein is CASGTWGATGELFF. The entire variable domain, with the rest obtained from reference TRBV28 and TRBJ2-2, is as follows: DVKVTQSSRYLVKRTGEKVFLECVQDMDHENMFWYRQDPGLGLRLIYFSYDVKMKEKGDIPEGYSVSREKKERFSLILESASTNQTSMYLCASGTWGATGELFFGEGSRLTVL.

The V gene is TRBV29-1, the J gene TRBJ2-5, with TRBD2 identical over 7 bases. The CDR3 runs 13 residues. The germline V gene encodes CDR1 SQVTM and CDR2 ANQGSEA. With 3 bases clipped from V and 7 bases from J, the junction kept 8 bases outside the gene matches. The CDR3 is CSVDGGIHGTQYF. The CDR3 DNA reads TGCAGCGTTGACGGGGGGATCCATGGGACCCAGTACTTC. Based on the CDR3 plus reference TRBV29-1 and TRBJ2-5, the full variable domain is SAVISQKPSRDICQRGTSLTIQCQVDSQVTMMFWYRQQPGQSLTLIATANQGSEATYESGFVIDKFPISRPNLTFSTLTVSNMSPEDSSIYLCSVDGGIHGTQYFGPGTRLLVL.

In its sample, this clonotype was seen many times. This rearrangement joins TRBV24-1 to TRBJ2-5; D call uncertain. CDR1 is KGHDR and CDR2 is SFDVKD in the germline V gene. The CDR3 has 14 residues. V lost 3 bases and J 1 base, leaving 8 bases between the germline ends. CDR3 sequence: CATSDPRTQETQYF. In nucleotides, the CDR3 is TGTGCCACCAGTGATCCGAGGACCCAAGAGACCCAGTACTTC.

Concerning this clonotype itself: A much larger clonotype is one base distant, so this may be a read error. The rearrangement joins TRBV20-1 to TRBJ1-4; possibly TRBD1 for D (6 bases). This CDR3 is built from 17 residues. Germline-derived CDR1 and CDR2 are DFQATT and SNEGSKA (reference sequence). DNA of the CDR3: TGCAGTGCTAGATCGTCGCGGGGGCTCGTGGATTATGAAAAACAGTTTTTT. This translates into CSARSSRGLVDYEKQFF.

This clonotype was recorded many times. Written as DNA, the CDR3 is TGTGCCATCAGTGAGGAGGGGTATAATTCACCCCTCCACTTT. Its translation: CAISEEGYNSPLHF. The chain recombines TRBV10-3 with TRBJ1-6; D may be TRBD1 (5 bases). Germline V gives CDR1 ENHRY, CDR2 SYGVKD. CDR3 length: 14 residues. V lost 2 bases to trimming and J lost 4 bases, with 6 bases between them.